This T cell receptor (beta chain) was identified during a study of blood T cell repertoires in COVID-19. Background on the study: Sites in the United States, Italy and Spain provided acute and convalescent COVID-19 samples.

Sequenced by immunoSEQ multiplex PCR; TCRdb stores in-frame clones only, minus some. Among hundreds of thousands of clones, about 85% were seen once, and the ten largest hold approximately 12%. The CDR3 covers 19 residues. J gave up 4 bases and V 8 bases, and 19 bases lay outside the gene matches. Germline V gives CDR1 SGHVS, CDR2 FQNEAQ. The chain has TRBV7-8 and TRBJ1-6; 8 bases line up with TRBD1. The receptor comes from a woman between 18 and 30 years old who had recovered from COVID-19. The sequenced sample consisted of peripheral blood. The CDR3 DNA follows: TGTGCCAGCGGGGGGGCCATTGGACAGGGCTTGGAATATAATTCACCCCTCCACTTT. Its protein is CASGGAIGQGLEYNSPLHF.